Listed below are T cell receptor beta chains from one sample, sequenced in a study of metastatic and nonmetastatic thyroid tumors. TCRdb called clones again from the PCR reads with MiXCR. The repertoire holds 45,000 to 55,000 clones, roughly a quarter seen once, with 3% to 3.5% in the top ten. What was sequenced was blood. These receptors were taken from a male donor with papillary thyroid cancer or a benign thyroid nodule (not recorded which). Some clones in this sample may be carry-over from other donors' samples. Both conserved end residues are part of each CDR3. A D gene is named only where the DNA matches it firmly. Some rows mark clone size as missing; the rest say once, few, many or name a class of expanded clone.

d_call j_call v_call clone_size cdr3_aa cdr3_nt
NA TRBJ2-2 TRBV11-3 NA CASSLFSTGELFF TGTGCCAGCAGCTTATTCAGCACCGGGGAGCTGTTTTTT
NA TRBJ2-3 TRBV6-1 NA CASSDRSSTDTQYF TGTGCCAGCAGTGACAGGTCGAGCACAGATACGCAGTATTTT
NA TRBJ2-1 TRBV4-2 many CASSPTADKSYNEQFF TGTGCCAGCAGCCCGACCGCAGATAAATCCTACAATGAGCAGTTCTTC
NA TRBJ2-7 TRBV9 NA CVSSPHGVGSPYEQYF TGTGTCAGCAGCCCCCACGGGGTGGGATCGCCCTACGAGCAGTACTTC
NA TRBJ2-4 TRBV10-2 many CASSGQALAKNIQYF TGCGCCAGCAGTGGGCAGGCCTTAGCCAAAAACATTCAGTACTTC
NA TRBJ2-2 TRBV6-1 few CASTNGAGHTGELFF TGTGCCAGCACTAACGGGGCAGGTCACACCGGGGAGCTGTTTTTT
TRBD1 TRBJ1-1 TRBV6-1 NA CAAQQGFGTEAFF TGTGCCGCCCAACAGGGGTTCGGCACTGAAGCTTTCTTT
NA TRBJ2-3 TRBV30 NA CAWSKRGWDTQYF TGTGCCTGGAGTAAGAGGGGCTGGGATACGCAGTATTTT
NA TRBJ2-1 TRBV5-6 many CASSGYSYNEQFF TGTGCCAGTAGCGGTTACTCCTACAATGAGCAGTTCTTC
TRBD1 TRBJ1-1 TRBV6-2/TRBV6-3 few CASRTIRQGTNPFGAFF TGTGCCAGCAGAACCATCCGACAGGGGACCAACCCCTTTGGAGCTTTCTTT
NA TRBJ1-2 TRBV19 many CASSIDEGSRYGYTF TGTGCCAGTAGTATAGATGAGGGCAGCCGATATGGCTACACCTTC
NA TRBJ2-1 TRBV24-1 few CATSLGSGEQFF TGTGCCACCTCACTAGGATCGGGGGAGCAGTTCTTC
NA TRBJ1-1 TRBV28 NA CASGQTLKTEAFF TGTGCCAGCGGACAGACTTTGAAAACTGAAGCTTTCTTT
TRBD2 TRBJ2-2 TRBV2 many CASKGTSGSGGELFF TGTGCCAGCAAGGGGACTAGCGGGAGTGGCGGGGAGCTGTTTTTT
TRBD1 TRBJ1-1 TRBV3-1 many CASSQSTGTTEAFF TGTGCCAGCAGCCAATCGACAGGGACCACTGAAGCTTTCTTT
NA TRBJ1-1 TRBV18 NA CASSPSNSLMNTEAFF TGTGCCAGCTCACCAAGTAACAGCCTCATGAACACTGAAGCTTTCTTT
NA TRBJ2-1 TRBV20-1 many CSARDFLRDEQFF TGCAGTGCTAGAGATTTTCTAAGGGATGAGCAGTTCTTC
NA TRBJ1-5 TRBV19 few CASSIIPGNQPQHF TGTGCCAGTAGTATTATCCCGGGTAATCAGCCCCAGCATTTT
TRBD2 TRBJ2-1 TRBV20-1 many CSATLTGTSGSNEQFF TGCAGTGCCACCCTTACCGGGACTAGCGGGAGCAATGAGCAGTTCTTC
NA TRBJ1-2 TRBV7-3 many CASSLSAGNYGYTF TGTGCCAGCAGCTTAAGCGCAGGGAACTATGGCTACACCTTC
NA TRBJ2-3 TRBV9 many CASSVVGSYSDTQYF TGTGCCAGCAGCGTAGTTGGTAGCTACTCAGATACGCAGTATTTT
TRBD1 TRBJ2-2 TRBV11-2 many CASSLQGFIGELFF TGTGCCAGCAGCCTACAGGGGTTTATAGGGGAGCTGTTTTTT
TRBD2 TRBJ2-1 TRBV28 many CASSSSSSGSGNEQFF TGTGCCAGCAGTTCCTCCTCTAGCGGGAGTGGGAATGAGCAGTTCTTC
NA TRBJ1-4 TRBV5-6 many CASSLGAGTEKLFF TGTGCCAGCAGCTTGGGGGCAGGGACCGAAAAACTGTTTTTT
NA TRBJ1-2 TRBV12-3/TRBV12-4 NA CASRRSASACYTF TGTGCCAGCCGCAGGTCAGCCTCGGCGTGCTACACCTTC
NA TRBJ2-5 TRBV9 many CASSVSISSVGETQYF TGTGCCAGCAGCGTTTCGATTTCTAGCGTCGGGGAGACCCAGTACTTC